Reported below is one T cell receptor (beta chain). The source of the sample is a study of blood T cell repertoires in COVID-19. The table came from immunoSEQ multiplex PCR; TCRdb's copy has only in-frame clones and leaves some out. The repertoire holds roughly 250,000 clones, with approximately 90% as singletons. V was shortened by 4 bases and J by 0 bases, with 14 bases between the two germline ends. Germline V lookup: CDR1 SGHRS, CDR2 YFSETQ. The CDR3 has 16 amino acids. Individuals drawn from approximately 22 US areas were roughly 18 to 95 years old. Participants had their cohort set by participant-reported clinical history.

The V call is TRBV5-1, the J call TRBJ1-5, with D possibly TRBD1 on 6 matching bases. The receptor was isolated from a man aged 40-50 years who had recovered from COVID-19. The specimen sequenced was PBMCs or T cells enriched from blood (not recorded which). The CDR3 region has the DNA TGCGCCAGCAGCCCCGGACAGACATCTAGCAATCAGCCCCAGCATTTT. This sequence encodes CASSPGQTSSNQPQHF.